This TCR beta chain was sequenced in a study of cytomegalovirus exposure and HLA in healthy donors. Germline V CDR1 and CDR2: SSHAT, FNYEAQ (reference sequence). This CDR3 contains 16 residues. General study results and limits: Across donors, most TCRs were seen rarely, yet some public ones were widespread. Cytomegalovirus association was listed for approximately 150 TCR beta chains. Donors were assumed by presence/absence analyses to have roughly uniform sequencing depth.

As regards this clone: The target antigen is unknown. One end of the junction fails to match germline, which may point to a read error.

The primer mix had 60 Vbeta and 13 Jbeta primers. Clones were sequenced by immunoSEQ multiplex PCR, and TCRdb holds only the in-frame ones, with some missing. The table lists approximately 37,000 clones. The sample comprised PBMCs. The sequence was obtained from a man aged 40-55 years in good health and CMV-seropositive. This rearrangement joins TRBV7-7 to TRBJ2-5; TRBD1 matches at 8 bases. The CDR3 is CASSLNRGFGQETQYF. DNA for the CDR3: TGTGCTAGCAGCTTAAACAGGGGGTTTGGGCAAGAGACCCAGTACTTC. Looking up the rest from reference TRBV7-7 and TRBJ2-5 gives the full variable domain: GAGVSQSPRYKVTKRGQDVTLRCDPISSHATLYWYQQALGQGPEFLTYFNYEAQPDKSGLPSDRFSAERPEGSISTLTIQRTEQRDSAMYRCASSLNRGFGQETQYFGPGTRLLVL.